Described below is a single T cell receptor beta chain sequence and its context. As yet, its antigen is unknown. CDR3 length equals 15 residues. V was shortened by 6 bases and J by 0 bases, with 9 bases between the two germline ends. The germline gives CDR1 MNHEY, CDR2 SVGAGI. Blood draws occurred at baseline, cycle 4 day 1, and cycle 7 day 1. The data were taken from a study of OX40 agonist ivuxolimab in advanced cancers. Whole-study results and caveats: At doses 0.1 to 3.0 mg/kg, CD4+ and CD8+ clones expanded.

The method was immunoSEQ multiplex PCR; TCRdb's version includes in-frame clones alone and lacks a portion of them. The sample records fewer than 70,000 clones, approximately 90% being singletons. The sequence came from an adult with an advanced solid tumor such as melanoma, head and neck, liver or kidney cancer. The chain links TRBV6-5 to TRBJ2-6; D is perhaps TRBD2 (5 bases). The sequences come from CD4+ or CD8+ T cells sorted from blood, collected in a trial of the OX40 agonist ivuxolimab. DNA for the CDR3: TGTGCCAGCAGCCACCGGGACTCTGGGGCCAACGTCCTGACTTTC. This translates into CASSHRDSGANVLTF.